This T cell receptor beta chain is from a study of T cells expressing NK-cell markers. Reanalyzing the 5' RACE reads, TCRdb keeps one entry per CDR3 protein, without DNA. This sample carries approximately 440,000 distinct CDR3 sequences, with roughly 1.4% going to the ten biggest clones. The CDR3 loop spans 14 amino acids. Germline loops: CDR1 SGHRS, CDR2 YFSETQ. The clonotype comes from a woman aged 45-60 years in good health. The gene calls are TRBV5-1 and TRBJ2-2; the TCRdb call, TRBD1, lacks DNA for checking. The sample was blood T cells: a sorted CD56 or NKG2C T cell subset, CD4+ or CD8+ T cells, or bulk PBMC T cells (not recorded which). The CDR3 spells CASSFGRAAGELFF.